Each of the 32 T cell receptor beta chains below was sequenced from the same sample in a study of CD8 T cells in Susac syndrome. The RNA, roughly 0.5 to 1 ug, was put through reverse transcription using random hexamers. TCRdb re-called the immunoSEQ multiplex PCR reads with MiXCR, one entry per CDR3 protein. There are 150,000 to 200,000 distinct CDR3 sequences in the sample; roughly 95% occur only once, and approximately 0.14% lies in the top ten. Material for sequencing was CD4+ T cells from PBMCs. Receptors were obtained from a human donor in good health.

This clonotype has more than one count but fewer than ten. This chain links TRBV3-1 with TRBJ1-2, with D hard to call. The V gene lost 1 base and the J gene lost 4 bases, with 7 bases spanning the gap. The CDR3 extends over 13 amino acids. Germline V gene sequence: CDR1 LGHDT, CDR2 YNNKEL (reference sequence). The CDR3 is CASSQGQVYGYTF. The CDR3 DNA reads TGTGCCAGCAGCCAAGGCCAGGTCTATGGCTACACCTTC. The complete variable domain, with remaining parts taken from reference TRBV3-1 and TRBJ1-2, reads DTAVSQTPKYLVTQMGNDKSIKCEQNLGHDTMYWYKQDSKKFLKIMFSYNNKELIINETVPNRFSPKSPDKAHLNLHINSLELGDSAVYFCASSQGQVYGYTFGSGTRLTVV.

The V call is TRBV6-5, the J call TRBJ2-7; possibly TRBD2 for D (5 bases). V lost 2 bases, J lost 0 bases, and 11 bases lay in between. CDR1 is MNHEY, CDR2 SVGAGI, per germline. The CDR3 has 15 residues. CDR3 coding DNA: TGTGCCAGCAGTTACACACGAGGGTTCTCCTACGAGCAGTACTTC. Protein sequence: CASSYTRGFSYEQYF.

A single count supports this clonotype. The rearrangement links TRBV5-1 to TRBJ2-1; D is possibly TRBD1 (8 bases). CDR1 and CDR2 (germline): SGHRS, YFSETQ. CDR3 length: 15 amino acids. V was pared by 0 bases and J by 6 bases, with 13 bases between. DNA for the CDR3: TGCGCCAGCAGCTTGGGGACAGGGAGGGTCAATGAGCAGTTCTTC. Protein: CASSLGTGRVNEQFF. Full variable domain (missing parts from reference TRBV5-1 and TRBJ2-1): KAGVTQTPRYLIKTRGQQVTLSCSPISGHRSVSWYQQTPGQGLQFLFEYFSETQRNKGNFPGRFSGRQFSNSRSEMNVSTLELGDSALYLCASSLGTGRVNEQFFGPGTRLTVL.

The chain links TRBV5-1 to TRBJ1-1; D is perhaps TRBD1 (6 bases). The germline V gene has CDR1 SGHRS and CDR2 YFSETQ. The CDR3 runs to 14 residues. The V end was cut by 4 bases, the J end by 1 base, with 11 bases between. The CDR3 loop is CASSPQDRNTEAFF. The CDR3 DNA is TGCGCCAGCAGCCCCCAGGACAGGAACACTGAAGCTTTCTTT. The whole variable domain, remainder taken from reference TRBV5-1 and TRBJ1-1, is KAGVTQTPRYLIKTRGQQVTLSCSPISGHRSVSWYQQTPGQGLQFLFEYFSETQRNKGNFPGRFSGRQFSNSRSEMNVSTLELGDSALYLCASSPQDRNTEAFFGQGTRLTVV.

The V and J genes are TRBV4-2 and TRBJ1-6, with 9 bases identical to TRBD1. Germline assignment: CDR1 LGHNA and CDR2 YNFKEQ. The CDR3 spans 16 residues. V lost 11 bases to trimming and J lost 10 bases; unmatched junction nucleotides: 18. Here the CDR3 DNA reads TGTGCCCTCAGGATCTACCCGGGACAGGGTTACTCACCCCTCCACTTT. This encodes CALRIYPGQGYSPLHF.

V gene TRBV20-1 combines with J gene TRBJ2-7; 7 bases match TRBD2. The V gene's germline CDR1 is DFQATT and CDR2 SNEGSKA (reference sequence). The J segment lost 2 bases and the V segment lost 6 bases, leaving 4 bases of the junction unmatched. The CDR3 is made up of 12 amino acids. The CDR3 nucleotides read TGCAGTGCCCGGGACTATCCCTACGAGCAGTACTTC. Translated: CSARDYPYEQYF.

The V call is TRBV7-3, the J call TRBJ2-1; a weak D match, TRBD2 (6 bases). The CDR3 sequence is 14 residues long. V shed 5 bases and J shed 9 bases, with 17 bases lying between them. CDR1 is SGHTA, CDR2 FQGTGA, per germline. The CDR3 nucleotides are TGTGCCAGCAGCGCCTCGGGTGTGGGGGGTGAGCAGTTCTTC. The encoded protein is CASSASGVGGEQFF.

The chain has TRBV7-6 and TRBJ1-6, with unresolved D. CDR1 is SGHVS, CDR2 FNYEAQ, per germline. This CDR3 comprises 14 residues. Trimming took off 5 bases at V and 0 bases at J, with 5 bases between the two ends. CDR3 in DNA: TGTGCCAGCAGCCGGGACTCCTATAATTCACCCCTCCACTTT. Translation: CASSRDSYNSPLHF.

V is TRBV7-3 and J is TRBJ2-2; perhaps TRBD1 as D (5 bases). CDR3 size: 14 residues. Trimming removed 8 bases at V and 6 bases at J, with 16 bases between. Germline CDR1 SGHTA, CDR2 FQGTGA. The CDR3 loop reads CASRSDSAAGELFF. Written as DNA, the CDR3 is TGTGCCAGCCGCTCTGACAGCGCGGCCGGGGAGCTGTTTTTT. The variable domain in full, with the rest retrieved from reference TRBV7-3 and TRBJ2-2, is GAGVSQTPSNKVTEKGKYVELRCDPISGHTALYWYRQSLGQGPEFLIYFQGTGAADDSGLPNDRFFAVRPEGSVSTLKIQRTERGDSAVYLCASRSDSAAGELFFGEGSRLTVL.

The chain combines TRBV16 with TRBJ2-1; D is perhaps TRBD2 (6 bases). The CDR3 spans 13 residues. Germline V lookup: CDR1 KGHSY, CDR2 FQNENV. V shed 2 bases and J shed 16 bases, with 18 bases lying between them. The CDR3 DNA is TGTGCCAGCAGCCAACTAACGCAGGACTACCCCTTCTTC. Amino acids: CASSQLTQDYPFF.

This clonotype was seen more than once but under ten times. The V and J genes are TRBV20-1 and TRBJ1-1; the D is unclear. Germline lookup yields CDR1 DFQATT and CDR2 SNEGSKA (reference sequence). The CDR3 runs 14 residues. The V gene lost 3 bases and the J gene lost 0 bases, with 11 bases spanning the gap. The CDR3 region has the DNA TGCAGTGCTAGCCCAGGATACATGAACACTGAAGCTTTCTTT. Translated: CSASPGYMNTEAFF.

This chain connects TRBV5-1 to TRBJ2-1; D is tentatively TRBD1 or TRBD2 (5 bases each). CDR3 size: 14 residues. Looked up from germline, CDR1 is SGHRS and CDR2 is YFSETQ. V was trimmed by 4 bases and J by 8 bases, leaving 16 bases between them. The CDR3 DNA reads TGCGCCAGCAGCCGGGACCTACCTATCCATGAGCAGTTCTTC. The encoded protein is CASSRDLPIHEQFF.

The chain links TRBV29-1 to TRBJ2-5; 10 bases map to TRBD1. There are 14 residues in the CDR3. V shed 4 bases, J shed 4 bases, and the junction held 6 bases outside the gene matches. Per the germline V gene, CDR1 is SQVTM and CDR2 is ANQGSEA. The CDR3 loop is CSVVRTGGIETQYF. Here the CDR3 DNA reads TGCAGCGTTGTCCGGACAGGGGGTATAGAGACCCAGTACTTC.

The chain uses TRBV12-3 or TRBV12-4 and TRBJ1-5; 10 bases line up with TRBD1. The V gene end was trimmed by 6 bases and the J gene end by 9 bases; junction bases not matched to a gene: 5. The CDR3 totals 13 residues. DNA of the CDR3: TGTGCCAGCAGCTCCGACAGGGGGCTGCCCCAGCATTTT. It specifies CASSSDRGLPQHF.

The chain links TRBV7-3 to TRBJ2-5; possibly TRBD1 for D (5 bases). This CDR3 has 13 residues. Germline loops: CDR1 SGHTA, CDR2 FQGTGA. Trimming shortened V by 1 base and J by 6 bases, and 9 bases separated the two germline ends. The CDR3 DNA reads TGTGCCAGCAGCTTAAACCAGGGTCAGACCCAGTACTTC. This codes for CASSLNQGQTQYF.

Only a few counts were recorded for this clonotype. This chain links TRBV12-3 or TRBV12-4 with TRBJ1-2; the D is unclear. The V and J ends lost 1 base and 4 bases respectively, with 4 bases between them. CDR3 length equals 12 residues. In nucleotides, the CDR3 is TGTGCCAGCAGTTTAGGGAGCTATGGCTACACCTTC. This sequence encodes CASSLGSYGYTF.

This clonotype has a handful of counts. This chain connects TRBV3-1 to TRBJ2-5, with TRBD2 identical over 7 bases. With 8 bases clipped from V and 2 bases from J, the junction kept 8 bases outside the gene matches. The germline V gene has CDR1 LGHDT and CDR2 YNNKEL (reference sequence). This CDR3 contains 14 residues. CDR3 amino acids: CASSSSGGQETQYF. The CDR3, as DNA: TGTGCCAGCTCCTCTAGCGGTGGACAAGAGACCCAGTACTTC.

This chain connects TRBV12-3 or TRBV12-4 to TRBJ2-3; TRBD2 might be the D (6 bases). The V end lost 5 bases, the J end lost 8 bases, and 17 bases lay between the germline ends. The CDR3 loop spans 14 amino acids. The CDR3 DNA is TGTGCCAGCAGTCGGGTTGGGAAGCGGGCTACGCAGTATTTT. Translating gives CASSRVGKRATQYF.

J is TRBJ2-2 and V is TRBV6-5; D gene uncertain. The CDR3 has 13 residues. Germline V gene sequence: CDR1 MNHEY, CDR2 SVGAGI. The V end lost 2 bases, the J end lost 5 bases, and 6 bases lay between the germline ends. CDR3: CASSYTRTGELFF. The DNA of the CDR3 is TGTGCCAGCAGTTACACCCGGACCGGGGAGCTGTTTTTT.

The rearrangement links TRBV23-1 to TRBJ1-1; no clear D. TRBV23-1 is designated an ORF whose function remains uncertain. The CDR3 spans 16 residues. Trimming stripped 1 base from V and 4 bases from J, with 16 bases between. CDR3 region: CASSQWPDSRFTEAFF. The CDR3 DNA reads TGCGCCAGCAGTCAATGGCCAGACTCAAGGTTCACTGAAGCTTTCTTT.

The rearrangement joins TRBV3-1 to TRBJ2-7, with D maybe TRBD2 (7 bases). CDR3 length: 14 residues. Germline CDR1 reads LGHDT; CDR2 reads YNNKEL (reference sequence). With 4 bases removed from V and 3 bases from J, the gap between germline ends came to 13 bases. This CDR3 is CASSRAGTSYEQYF. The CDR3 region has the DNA TGTGCCAGCAGCCGAGCGGGGACAAGCTACGAGCAGTACTTC.

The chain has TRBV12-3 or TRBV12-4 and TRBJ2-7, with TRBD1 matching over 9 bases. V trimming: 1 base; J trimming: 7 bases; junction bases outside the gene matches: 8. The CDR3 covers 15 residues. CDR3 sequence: CASSLVGTGFDEQYF. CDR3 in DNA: TGTGCCAGCAGTTTAGTCGGGACAGGGTTTGATGAGCAGTACTTC.

CDR3 in amino acids: CASSQQTGGNQPQHF. The CDR3 DNA is TGTGCCAGCAGCCAACAGACAGGAGGCAATCAGCCCCAGCATTTT. V gene TRBV3-1 combines with J gene TRBJ1-5; D possibly corresponds to TRBD1 (6 bases). Trimming took 2 bases from V and 2 from J, leaving 10 bases between them. Germline assignment: CDR1 LGHDT and CDR2 YNNKEL (reference sequence). The CDR3 runs to 15 residues.

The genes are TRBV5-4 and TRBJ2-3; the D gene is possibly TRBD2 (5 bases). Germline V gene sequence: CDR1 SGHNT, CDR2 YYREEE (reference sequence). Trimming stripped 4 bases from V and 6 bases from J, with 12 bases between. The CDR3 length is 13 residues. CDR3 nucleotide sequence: TGTGCCAGCAGCACCCGTGGAGGCGATACGCAGTATTTT. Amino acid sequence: CASSTRGGDTQYF.

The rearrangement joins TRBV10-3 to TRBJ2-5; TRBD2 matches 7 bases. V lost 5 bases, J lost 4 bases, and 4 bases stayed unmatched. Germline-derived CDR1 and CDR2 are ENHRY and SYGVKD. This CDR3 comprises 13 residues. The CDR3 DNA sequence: TGTGCCATCAGTTCACCGGGGGGAGAGACCCAGTACTTC. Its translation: CAISSPGGETQYF.

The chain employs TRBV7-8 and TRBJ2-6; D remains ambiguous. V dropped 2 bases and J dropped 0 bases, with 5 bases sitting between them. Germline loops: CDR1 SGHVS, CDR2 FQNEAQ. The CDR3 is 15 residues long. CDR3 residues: CASSLRDSGANVLTF. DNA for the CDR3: TGTGCCAGCAGCTTACGTGACTCTGGGGCCAACGTCCTGACTTTC.

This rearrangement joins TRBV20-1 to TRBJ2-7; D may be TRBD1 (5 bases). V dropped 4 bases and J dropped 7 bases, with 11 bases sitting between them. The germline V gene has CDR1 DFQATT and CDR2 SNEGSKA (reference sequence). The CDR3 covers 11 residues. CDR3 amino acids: CSAISQAEQYF. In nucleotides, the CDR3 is TGCAGTGCTATTTCACAGGCAGAGCAGTACTTC.

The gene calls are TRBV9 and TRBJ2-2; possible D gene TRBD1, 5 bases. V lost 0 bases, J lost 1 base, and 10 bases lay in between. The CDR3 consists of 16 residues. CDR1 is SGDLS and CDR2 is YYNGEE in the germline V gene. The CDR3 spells CASSVEATVNTGELFF. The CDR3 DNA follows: TGTGCCAGCAGCGTAGAGGCGACAGTGAACACCGGGGAGCTGTTTTTT.

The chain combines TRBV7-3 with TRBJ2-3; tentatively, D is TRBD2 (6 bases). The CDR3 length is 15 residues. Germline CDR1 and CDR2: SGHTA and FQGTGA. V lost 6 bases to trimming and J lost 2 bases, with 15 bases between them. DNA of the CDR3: TGTGCCAGCAGTTGGGACGGGAGACCCACAGATACGCAGTATTTT. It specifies CASSWDGRPTDTQYF.

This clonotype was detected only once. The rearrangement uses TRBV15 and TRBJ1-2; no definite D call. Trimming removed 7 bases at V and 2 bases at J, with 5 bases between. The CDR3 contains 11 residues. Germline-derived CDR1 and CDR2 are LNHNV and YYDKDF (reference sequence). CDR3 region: CATKNNYGYTF. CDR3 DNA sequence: TGTGCCACCAAAAACAACTATGGCTACACCTTC. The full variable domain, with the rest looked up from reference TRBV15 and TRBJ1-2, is DAMVIQNPRYQVTQFGKPVTLSCSQTLNHNVMYWYQQKSSQAPKLLFHYYDKDFNNEADTPDNFQSRRPNTSFCFLDIRSPGLGDTAMYLCATKNNYGYTFGSGTRLTVV.

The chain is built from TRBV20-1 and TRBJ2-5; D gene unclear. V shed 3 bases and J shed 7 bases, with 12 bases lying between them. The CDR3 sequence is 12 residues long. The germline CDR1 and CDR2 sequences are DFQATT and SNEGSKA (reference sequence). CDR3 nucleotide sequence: TGCAGTGCTAGTTGGCGGCAGAGGACCCAGTACTTC. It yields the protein CSASWRQRTQYF.

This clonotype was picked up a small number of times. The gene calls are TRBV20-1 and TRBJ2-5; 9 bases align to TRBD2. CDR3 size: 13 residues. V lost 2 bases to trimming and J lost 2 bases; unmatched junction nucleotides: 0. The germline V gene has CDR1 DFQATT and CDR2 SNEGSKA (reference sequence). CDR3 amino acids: CSARLAGQETQYF. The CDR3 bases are TGCAGTGCTAGACTAGCGGGGCAAGAGACCCAGTACTTC.